Listed below are T cell receptor beta chains from one sample, sequenced in a study of prognosis after radiotherapy for stage I lung cancer. Each CDR3 protein is one row after TCRdb ran MiXCR on the multiplex PCR reads. Of more than 13,000 distinct CDR3 sequences in the sample, less than 35% were seen once. Here the sequenced sample was PBMCs, taken before or after stereotactic body radiation therapy (not recorded which). Every receptor here comes from a donor of 50 years or more with non-small cell lung cancer. CDR3s include the opening cysteine and the closing phenylalanine or tryptophan. Each record gives: D gene, clone size, J gene, CDR3 length, V gene, CDR3 DNA, CDR3 protein. A D gene is named only where the DNA matches it firmly. Part of the rows lack a size; the others show once, few, many or a class for expanded clones.

d_call: NA
clone_size: NA
j_call: TRBJ1-5
cdr3_length: 20
v_call: TRBV6-2/TRBV6-3
cdr3_nt: TGTGCCAGCAACACATCGACCTTGGGAGAATTAAGGGGGAGGCTATCAGGCCAGCATTTT
cdr3_aa: CASNTSTLGELRGRLSGQHF

d_call: TRBD2
clone_size: medium-sized
j_call: TRBJ2-1
cdr3_length: 19
v_call: TRBV6-1
cdr3_nt: TGTGCCAGCAGTCACAGTCCCGGGACTAGCGGGGGGTCTCCGGCCGAGCAGTTCTTC
cdr3_aa: CASSHSPGTSGGSPAEQFF

d_call: NA
clone_size: many
j_call: TRBJ2-2
cdr3_length: 14
v_call: TRBV27
cdr3_nt: TGTGCCAGCGCCCCAGCGGACGAGGGCGGGGAGCTGTTTTTT
cdr3_aa: CASAPADEGGELFF

d_call: NA
clone_size: many
j_call: TRBJ1-5
cdr3_length: 16
v_call: TRBV15
cdr3_nt: TGTGCCACCAGCAGAGTCCAGACTTATAGCAATCAGCCCCAGCATTTT
cdr3_aa: CATSRVQTYSNQPQHF

d_call: TRBD1
clone_size: many
j_call: TRBJ1-2
cdr3_length: 13
v_call: TRBV10-3
cdr3_nt: TGTGCCATCAGTGACAGACAGGGGGAAGGCTACACCTTC
cdr3_aa: CAISDRQGEGYTF

d_call: NA
clone_size: many
j_call: TRBJ1-2
cdr3_length: 11
v_call: TRBV24-1
cdr3_nt: TGTGCCACATCCGGGCCAGCGGGCTACACCTTC
cdr3_aa: CATSGPAGYTF

d_call: NA
clone_size: many
j_call: TRBJ1-2
cdr3_length: 14
v_call: TRBV7-9
cdr3_nt: TGTGCCAGCAGCAAATTTTCGGTCGACGGTGGCTACACCTTC
cdr3_aa: CASSKFSVDGGYTF

d_call: NA
clone_size: many
j_call: TRBJ2-2
cdr3_length: 16
v_call: TRBV6-5
cdr3_nt: TGTGCCAGCAGTTACCTAAGGAGGACGAACACCGGGGAGCTGTTTTTT
cdr3_aa: CASSYLRRTNTGELFF

d_call: NA
clone_size: many
j_call: TRBJ2-7
cdr3_length: 14
v_call: TRBV4-1
cdr3_nt: TGCGCCAGCAGCCTAACAGGGAATCCCTACGAGCAGTACTTC
cdr3_aa: CASSLTGNPYEQYF

d_call: TRBD2
clone_size: many
j_call: TRBJ2-1
cdr3_length: 16
v_call: TRBV19
cdr3_nt: TGTGCCAGTAGTAATCGGGAGGCTTCCTTCTACAATGAGCAGTTCTTC
cdr3_aa: CASSNREASFYNEQFF

d_call: TRBD1
clone_size: NA
j_call: TRBJ1-3
cdr3_length: 17
v_call: TRBV7-9
cdr3_nt: TGTGCCAGCAGCTTTACAGGGGGCGCAGGGTCGGGAAACACCATATATTTT
cdr3_aa: CASSFTGGAGSGNTIYF

d_call: NA
clone_size: many
j_call: TRBJ2-7
cdr3_length: 13
v_call: TRBV5-4
cdr3_nt: TGTGCCAGCAGCTTGGTAGGGGGGTACGAGCAGTACTTC
cdr3_aa: CASSLVGGYEQYF

d_call: TRBD1
clone_size: many
j_call: TRBJ1-4
cdr3_length: 15
v_call: TRBV2
cdr3_nt: TGTGCCAGCACCCGAAGGGACAGGGGCGGTGAAAAACTGTTTTTT
cdr3_aa: CASTRRDRGGEKLFF

d_call: NA
clone_size: many
j_call: TRBJ1-2
cdr3_length: 14
v_call: TRBV2
cdr3_nt: TGTGCCAGCAGTGCCGGGCCAGCTAACTATGGCTACACCTTC
cdr3_aa: CASSAGPANYGYTF

d_call: TRBD2
clone_size: many
j_call: TRBJ2-1
cdr3_length: 19
v_call: TRBV19
cdr3_nt: TGTGCCAGTAGTCTTAGACTAGCAGCCACCGATCCTTGGCGGGATGAGCAGTTCTTC
cdr3_aa: CASSLRLAATDPWRDEQFF

d_call: NA
clone_size: many
j_call: TRBJ2-5
cdr3_length: 13
v_call: TRBV5-1
cdr3_nt: TGCGCCAGCAGCTACGTAACCCACGAGACCCAGTACTTC
cdr3_aa: CASSYVTHETQYF

d_call: TRBD2
clone_size: many
j_call: TRBJ2-5
cdr3_length: 14
v_call: TRBV30
cdr3_nt: TGTGCCTGGTCCGCGGGGGGTTCGGCAGAGACCCAGTACTTC
cdr3_aa: CAWSAGGSAETQYF

d_call: TRBD2
clone_size: many
j_call: TRBJ2-7
cdr3_length: 16
v_call: TRBV5-4
cdr3_nt: TGTGCCAGCAGGACTTACAGCGGGGGGGAAAACTACGAGCAGTACTTC
cdr3_aa: CASRTYSGGENYEQYF

d_call: NA
clone_size: NA
j_call: TRBJ2-3
cdr3_length: 13
v_call: TRBV6-1
cdr3_nt: TGTGCCAGCACCTCGGGCGGCGCAGATACGCAGTATTTT
cdr3_aa: CASTSGGADTQYF

d_call: NA
clone_size: many
j_call: TRBJ2-1
cdr3_length: 11
v_call: TRBV7-2
cdr3_nt: TGTGCCAGCAGTCGCGACAATGAGCAGTTCTTC
cdr3_aa: CASSRDNEQFF

d_call: TRBD2
clone_size: NA
j_call: TRBJ2-1
cdr3_length: 17
v_call: TRBV6-5
cdr3_nt: TGTGCCAGCAGTTACTTGCAGCGGGAGCGGGGGTTCAATGAGCAGTTCTTC
cdr3_aa: CASSYLQRERGFNEQFF

d_call: NA
clone_size: many
j_call: TRBJ1-2
cdr3_length: 13
v_call: TRBV20-1
cdr3_nt: TGCAGTGCTCGAAACCCTTGGGACTATGGCTACACCTTC
cdr3_aa: CSARNPWDYGYTF

d_call: NA
clone_size: once
j_call: TRBJ1-5
cdr3_length: 15
v_call: TRBV6-2/TRBV6-3
cdr3_nt: TGTGCCATCACTCTGGCGATGGGGGATGGCCAGCCCCAGCATTTT
cdr3_aa: CAITLAMGDGQPQHF

d_call: NA
clone_size: many
j_call: TRBJ1-2
cdr3_length: 20
v_call: TRBV20-1
cdr3_nt: TGCAGTGCTAGGAAACCTTACACAGGGCTCACACCCAATCCCCACTATGGCTACACCTTC
cdr3_aa: CSARKPYTGLTPNPHYGYTF